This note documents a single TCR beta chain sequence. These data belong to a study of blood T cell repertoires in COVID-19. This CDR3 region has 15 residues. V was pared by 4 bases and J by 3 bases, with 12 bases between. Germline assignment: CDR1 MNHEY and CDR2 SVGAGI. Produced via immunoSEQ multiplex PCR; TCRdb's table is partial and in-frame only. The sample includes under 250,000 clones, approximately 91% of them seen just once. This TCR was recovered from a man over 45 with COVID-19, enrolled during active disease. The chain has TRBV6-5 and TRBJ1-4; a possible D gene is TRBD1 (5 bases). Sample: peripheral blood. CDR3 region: CASSSPGSANEKLFF. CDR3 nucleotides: TGTGCCAGCAGTTCCCCAGGGTCGGCTAATGAAAAACTGTTTTTT.